This entry concerns a single TCR beta chain. Its antigen is undetermined. Trimming cost V 0 bases and J 1 base, with 8 bases left between them. The CDR3 is made up of 16 amino acids. In germline, CDR1 is KGHDR, CDR2 SFDVKD. The data were taken from a study of Ad26.COV2.S vaccination and SARS-CoV-2 variants. The study, taken as a whole, reports: There was a possibility that the TCR breadth and depth analyses underestimated total T cell responses.

Libraries were prepared by immunoSEQ multiplex PCR; TCRdb keeps only in-frame clonotypes and omits some of them. Of fewer than 800,000 clones in the sample, around 92% were seen once. As to treatment: some 20 received Ad26.COV2.S at low or high dose, single or two shots; 5 received placebo; per-sample allocation not given. Samples came from day 63 after the first vaccine or placebo injection. The donor was a Boston adult aged 18-55 years. Its platform was an Ad26 vector, and its expressed antigen was Wuhan-strain SARS-CoV-2 spike. The chain has TRBV24-1 and TRBJ2-2; D remains unclear. The specimen was peripheral blood, collected in a trial of Ad26.COV2.S vaccine versus placebo. This receptor was obtained from a person between 18 and 65 years old who received the Ad26.COV2.S COVID-19 vaccine or a placebo. In nucleotides, the CDR3 is TGTGCCACCAGTGATTTGCTAGAAGGGAACACCGGGGAGCTGTTTTTT. Protein product: CATSDLLEGNTGELFF.